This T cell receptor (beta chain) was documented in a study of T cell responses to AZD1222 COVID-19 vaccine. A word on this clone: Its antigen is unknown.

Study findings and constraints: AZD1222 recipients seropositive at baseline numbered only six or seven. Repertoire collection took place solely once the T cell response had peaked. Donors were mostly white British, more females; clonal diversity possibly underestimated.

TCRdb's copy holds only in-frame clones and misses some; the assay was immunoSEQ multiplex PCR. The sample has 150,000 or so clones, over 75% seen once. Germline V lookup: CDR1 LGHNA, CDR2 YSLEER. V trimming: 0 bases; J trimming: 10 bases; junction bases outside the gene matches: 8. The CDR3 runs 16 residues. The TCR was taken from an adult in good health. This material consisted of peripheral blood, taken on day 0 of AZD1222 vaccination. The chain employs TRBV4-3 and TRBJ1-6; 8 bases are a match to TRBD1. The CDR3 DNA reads TGCGCCAGCAGCCAAGAGGTGGACAGGGTAAGGTCACCCCTCCACTTT. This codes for CASSQEVDRVRSPLHF.